Each of the 20 T cell receptor beta chains below was sequenced from the same sample in a study of tumor-infiltrating lymphocytes in primary liver carcinoma. The investigators made TCR beta cDNA from approximately 0.5 ug total RNA, using a constant-region primer. Slightly modified ARM-PCR with three nested multiplex PCR rounds yielded TCR beta libraries. The study ran its first two PCR rounds for nine to eleven cycles each, using TRBV1-TRBV30 forward primers and a C-beta reverse primer. TCRdb redid the calling of the multiplex PCR reads with MiXCR, one entry per CDR3 protein. This sample yields around 80,000 distinct CDR3 sequences, of which approximately 62% are seen a single time; less than 30% belongs to the top ten. Both RNA and DNA were isolated together from around 20-30 mg of bulk tissue that had not been sorted. The source material was tumor-adjacent normal liver tissue. These receptor sequences come from a middle-aged man with primary liver carcinoma and hepatitis B virus infection.

This clonotype has a handful of counts. This chain uses TRBV4-2 with TRBJ2-7; 9 nucleotides align to TRBD2. The CDR3 contains 16 residues. Germline V gene sequence: CDR1 LGHNA, CDR2 YNFKEQ. J gave up 5 bases and V 1 base, and 9 bases lay outside the gene matches. In DNA form, the CDR3 reads TGTGCCAGCAGCCAAGCAGCTAGCGGGGCTTCCCACGAGCAGTACTTC. Translation gives CASSQAASGASHEQYF.

This sequence joins TRBV30 and TRBJ2-7; possible D gene TRBD2, 5 bases. The CDR3 has 15 amino acids. Germline V gives CDR1 GTSNPN, CDR2 SVGIG (reference sequence). The V end was cut by 8 bases, the J end by 6 bases, with 26 bases between. DNA for the CDR3: TGTGCCATCACGACCGACTGGGTGGGAGTTCGCGAGCAGTACTTC. It translates to CAITTDWVGVREQYF.

Comment on this clonotype: A single base separates this from a much larger clone, so it may be a read error. The rearrangement uses TRBV7-9 and TRBJ2-1, with D possibly being TRBD2 (6 bases). Looked up from germline, CDR1 is SEHNR and CDR2 is FQNEAQ (reference sequence). V was pared by 3 bases and J by 8 bases, with 14 bases between. This CDR3 region has 14 residues. Written as DNA, the CDR3 is TGTGCCAGCAGCTTGGCGGGATGGTGGGATGAGCAGTTCTTC. Translating gives CASSLAGWWDEQFF.

Worth noting for this clonotype: The junction does not match germline at one end; this may be a read error. The V gene is TRBV10-3, the J gene TRBJ2-1, with 11 bases fitting TRBD2. Germline CDR1 and CDR2: ENHRY and SYGVKD. The CDR3 has 14 residues. The CDR3 protein is CDIMASGRINEQFF. In nucleotides, the CDR3 is TGTGACATCATGGCTAGCGGGAGGATAAATGAGCAGTTCTTC.

V gene TRBV6-1 combines with J gene TRBJ2-3; 8 bases are a match to TRBD2. This CDR3 contains 18 residues. Trimming removed 4 bases from V and 5 bases from J; junction bases left unmatched: 17. CDR1 MNHNS and CDR2 SASEGT come from the germline V gene. The CDR3 spells CASSVIVPRAGGLDTQYF. The CDR3 DNA reads TGTGCCAGCAGTGTAATCGTTCCGCGGGCGGGAGGTTTAGATACGCAGTATTTT.

Concerning this clonotype: A read error is possible here, since a much larger clone lies one base away. The chain has TRBV5-1 and TRBJ2-7; 7 bases match TRBD1. The CDR3 totals 14 residues. In germline, CDR1 is SGHRS, CDR2 YFSETQ. Trimming at V came to 4 bases and at J to 3 bases, leaving 7 bases not matched to a gene. The CDR3 sequence is CASSGRGGNYEQYF. The DNA for the CDR3 is TGCGCCAGCAGCGGGAGAGGGGGCAACTACGAGCAGTACTTC.

The chain recombines TRBV6-6 with TRBJ1-1; unclear D gene. V dropped 9 bases and J dropped 3 bases, with 17 bases sitting between them. The CDR3 is 14 residues long. Germline CDR1 MNHNY, CDR2 SVGAGI (reference sequence). The CDR3 region is CASSTPRFDTEAFF. DNA for the CDR3: TGTGCCAGTAGTACTCCAAGGTTTGACACTGAAGCTTTCTTT.

A remark on this clonotype: This is likely a read error, given that the CDR3 carries no conserved phenylalanine or tryptophan at its end. The V gene is TRBV6-1, the J gene TRBJ1-1, with unresolved D. CDR1 and CDR2 (germline): MNHNS, SASEGT. This CDR3 spans 13 amino acids. CDR3 in DNA: TGTACCAGCAGTGAACTGCAGTCCGGTGAAGCTTTCTCT. It codes for CTSSELQSGEAFS.

Details on this clonotype: Compared with germline, one end of the junction differs, possibly owing to a read error. This chain connects TRBV6-6 to TRBJ2-1, with D perhaps matching TRBD1 or TRBD2 (5 bases each). The CDR3 runs to 16 residues. Germline V gene lookup returns CDR1 MNHNY and CDR2 SVGAGI (reference sequence). The CDR3 protein is CVSSYRMGESYNEQFF. The CDR3 nucleotides are TGTGTCAGCAGTTACCGGATGGGGGAATCCTATAATGAGCAGTTCTTC.

This clonotype appeared many times. The rearrangement joins TRBV7-9 to TRBJ2-2, with D tentatively TRBD2 (6 bases). V gave up 2 bases and J gave up 5 bases, with 9 bases separating them. Germline CDR1 and CDR2: SEHNR and FQNEAQ (reference sequence). The CDR3 length is 14 residues. CDR3 protein: CASSLTGTTGELFF. The CDR3 nucleotides read TGTGCCAGCAGCTTAACCGGGACTACCGGGGAGCTGTTTTTT.

This chain links TRBV10-3 with TRBJ2-7, with no clear D. The CDR3 extends over 12 amino acids. The germline CDR1 and CDR2 sequences are ENHRY and SYGVKD. Trimming cost V 4 bases and J 7 bases, with 11 bases left between them. The CDR3 nucleotides are TGTGCCATCAGTGGAGGTGGGCAAGAGCAGTACTTC. Protein: CAISGGGQEQYF.

This clonotype showed up just once. The germline gene is not matched at one end of the junction; a read error may be the cause. The V gene is TRBV11-2, the J gene TRBJ2-5; weak D call: TRBD2 (5 bases). The CDR3 is 18 amino acids. CDR1 is SGHAT, CDR2 FQNNGV, per germline. CDR3 loop: CAGSLARLALRKKETQHF. CDR3 coding DNA: TGTGCCGGCAGCTTAGCGAGGCTAGCCCTGAGAAAAAAAGAGACCCAGCACTTC.

Points on this clonotype: In this CDR3 the conserved last residue, phenylalanine or tryptophan, is missing, so a read error is likely. This chain joins TRBV4-2 and TRBJ2-1; possible D gene TRBD1, 5 bases. CDR1 and CDR2 (germline): LGHNA, YNFKEQ. CDR3 length equals 14 residues. Trimming took 6 bases from V and 5 from J, leaving 14 bases between them. CDR3 sequence (DNA): TGTGCCAGCAGTCTGGGGCACAGCGACAATGAGCAGTTCATC. As protein: CASSLGHSDNEQFI.

As to this clonotype: Germline and junction disagree at one end, which may indicate a read error. The chain uses TRBV15 and TRBJ2-7; possible D gene TRBD1, 5 bases. Germline V gene data show CDR1 as LNHNV and CDR2 as YYDKDF (reference sequence). The CDR3 has 18 residues. CDR3 in DNA: TGTGCCATCAGCAACTTCCCTCTGACCGCAGGGATTTTAGACGAGCAGTACTTC. This sequence encodes CAISNFPLTAGILDEQYF.

Concerning this clonotype itself: A much larger clone lies one base from this, so it may be a read error. The V and J genes are TRBV6-5 and TRBJ2-6; TRBD1 or TRBD2 may be the D gene (5 bases each). The CDR3 is 17 residues long. Germline CDR1 MNHEY, CDR2 SVGAGI. This chain's CDR3 is CTSSYSGSSSGADVLTF. CDR3 bases: TGTACCAGCAGTTACTCTGGGAGTAGCTCTGGGGCCGACGTCCTGACTTTC.

As regards this clonotype: Its ends do not fully match the called genes, so a read error is possible. The rearrangement links TRBV6-1 to TRBJ2-7, with 10 bases fitting TRBD2. The V gene's germline CDR1 is MNHNS and CDR2 SASEGT. CDR3 length: 19 residues. CDR3 protein: CASRALSGIAGGFSYELYF. The CDR3 bases are TGTGCCAGCAGAGCCCTTTCTGGAATAGCGGGAGGATTCTCCTATGAGCTGTACTTC.

This clonotype showed up just a few times. This is likely a read error, given that the CDR3 carries no conserved phenylalanine or tryptophan at its end. The rearrangement links TRBV5-5 to TRBJ2-5; D possibly corresponds to TRBD2 (6 bases). This CDR3 region has 14 residues. Looked up from germline, CDR1 is SGHKS and CDR2 is YYEKEE (reference sequence). Trimming shortened V by 3 bases and J by 4 bases, and 13 bases separated the two germline ends. CDR3 sequence: CASSSKTRGETQYC. The CDR3 DNA sequence: TGTGCCAGCAGCTCGAAGACTAGGGGAGAGACCCAGTACTGC.

With regard to this clonotype: One junction end does not reproduce the germline sequence, and a read error may be involved. The V call is TRBV10-3, the J call TRBJ2-7; D is ambiguous. This CDR3 has 12 amino acids. Germline-derived CDR1 and CDR2 are ENHRY and SYGVKD. CDR3 sequence (DNA): TGTGCGATCAGTGATGCCGGGCAAGAGCAGTATTTC. Protein: CAISDAGQEQYF.

Details on this clonotype: The junction departs from the called germline gene at one end, perhaps through a read error. The V call is TRBV20-1, the J call TRBJ2-2; D perhaps matches TRBD2 (6 bases). The germline V gene encodes CDR1 DFQATT and CDR2 SNEGSKA (reference sequence). This CDR3 contains 15 residues. CDR3 in amino acids: CSARGGTSRGQELFF. The CDR3 bases are TGTAGTGCTAGAGGAGGGACTTCACGGGGCCAGGAGCTGTTTTTT.

As concerns this clonotype: One end of the junction fails to match germline, which may point to a read error. The chain couples TRBV6-6 to TRBJ2-3, with 8 nucleotides matching TRBD2. The germline V gene encodes CDR1 MNHNY and CDR2 SVGAGI (reference sequence). CDR3 length: 15 amino acids. The CDR3 loop reads CTSSYSAGATDTQYF. Here the CDR3 DNA reads TGTACCAGCAGTTACTCAGCGGGAGCTACAGATACGCAGTATTTT.